This T cell receptor (beta chain) was identified during a study of blood T cell repertoires in COVID-19. On this clone: Sequence at one end of the junction differs from germline and may be a read error.

The CDR3 runs 13 residues. Germline V lookup: CDR1 KGHDR, CDR2 SFDVKD. Clones were sequenced by immunoSEQ multiplex PCR, and TCRdb holds only the in-frame ones, with some missing. The sample lists approximately 300,000 clones, around 90% seen once, with roughly 5.3% in the top ten. The sample was PBMCs or T cells enriched from blood (not recorded which). The chain employs TRBV24-1 and TRBJ2-7; TRBD1 agrees at 9 bases. The sequence derives from a man aged 55-75 years who had recovered from COVID-19. CDR3 bases: TGTGCCACCAGTGAACAGGACAGGGGAGCGTTGAACTTC. This codes for CATSEQDRGALNF.